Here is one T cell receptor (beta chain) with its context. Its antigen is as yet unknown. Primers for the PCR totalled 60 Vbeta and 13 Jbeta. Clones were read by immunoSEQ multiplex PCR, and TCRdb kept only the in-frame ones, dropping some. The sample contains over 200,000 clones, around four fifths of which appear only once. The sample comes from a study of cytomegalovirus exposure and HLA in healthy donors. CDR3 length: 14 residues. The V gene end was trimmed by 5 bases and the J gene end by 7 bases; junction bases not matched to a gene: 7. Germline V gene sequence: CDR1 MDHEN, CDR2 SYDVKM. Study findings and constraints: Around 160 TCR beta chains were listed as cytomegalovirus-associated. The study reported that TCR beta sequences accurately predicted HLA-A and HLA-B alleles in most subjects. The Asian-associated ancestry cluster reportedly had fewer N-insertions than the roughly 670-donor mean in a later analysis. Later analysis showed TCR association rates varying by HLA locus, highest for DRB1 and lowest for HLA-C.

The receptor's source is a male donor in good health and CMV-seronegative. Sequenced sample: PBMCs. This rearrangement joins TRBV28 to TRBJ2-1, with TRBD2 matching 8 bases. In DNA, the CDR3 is TGTGCCAGCAGTCCGGGAGGGTACCTGAATGAGCAGTTCTTC. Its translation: CASSPGGYLNEQFF.